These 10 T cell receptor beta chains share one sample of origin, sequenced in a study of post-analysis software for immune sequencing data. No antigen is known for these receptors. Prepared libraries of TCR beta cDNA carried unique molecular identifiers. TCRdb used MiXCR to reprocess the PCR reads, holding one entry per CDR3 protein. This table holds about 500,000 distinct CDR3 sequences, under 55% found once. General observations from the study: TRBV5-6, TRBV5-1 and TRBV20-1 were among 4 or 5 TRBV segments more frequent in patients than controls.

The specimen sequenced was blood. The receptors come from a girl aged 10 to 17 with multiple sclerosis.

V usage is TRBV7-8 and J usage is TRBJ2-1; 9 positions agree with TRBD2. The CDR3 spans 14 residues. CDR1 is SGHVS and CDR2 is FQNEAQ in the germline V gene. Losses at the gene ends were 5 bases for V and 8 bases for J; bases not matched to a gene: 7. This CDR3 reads CASSPGTSFDEQFF. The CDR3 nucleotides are TGTGCCAGCAGCCCAGGGACTAGCTTCGATGAGCAGTTCTTC.

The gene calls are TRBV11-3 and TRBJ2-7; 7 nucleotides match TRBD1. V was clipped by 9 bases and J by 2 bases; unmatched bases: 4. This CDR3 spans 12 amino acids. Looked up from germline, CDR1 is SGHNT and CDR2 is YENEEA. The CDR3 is CASHRGTYEQYF. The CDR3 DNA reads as TGTGCCAGTCACAGGGGTACCTACGAGCAGTACTTC.

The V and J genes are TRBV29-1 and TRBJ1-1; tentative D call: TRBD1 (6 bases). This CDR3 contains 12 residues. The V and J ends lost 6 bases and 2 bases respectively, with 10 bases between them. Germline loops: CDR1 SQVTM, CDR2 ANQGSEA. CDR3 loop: CSVRGSNTEAFF. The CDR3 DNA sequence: TGCAGCGTCAGGGGCAGTAACACTGAAGCTTTCTTT.

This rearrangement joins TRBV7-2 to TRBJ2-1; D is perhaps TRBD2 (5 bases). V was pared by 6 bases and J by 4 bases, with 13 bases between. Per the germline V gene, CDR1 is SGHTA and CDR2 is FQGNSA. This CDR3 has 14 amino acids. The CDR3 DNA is TGTGCCAGCAGATTCCTCGGGGTTTACAATGAGCAGTTCTTC. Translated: CASRFLGVYNEQFF.

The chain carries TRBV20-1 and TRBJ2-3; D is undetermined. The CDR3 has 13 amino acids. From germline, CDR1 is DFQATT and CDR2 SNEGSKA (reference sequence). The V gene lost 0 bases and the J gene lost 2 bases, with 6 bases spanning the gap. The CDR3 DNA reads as TGCAGTGCTAGAGATGTGAACACAGATACGCAGTATTTT. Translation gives CSARDVNTDTQYF.

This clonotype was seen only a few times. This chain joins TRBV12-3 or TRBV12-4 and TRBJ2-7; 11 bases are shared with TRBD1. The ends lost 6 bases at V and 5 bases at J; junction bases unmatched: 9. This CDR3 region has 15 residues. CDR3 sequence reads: CASSPRDRGNHEQYF. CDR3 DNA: TGTGCCAGCAGCCCGAGGGACAGGGGGAACCACGAGCAGTACTTC.

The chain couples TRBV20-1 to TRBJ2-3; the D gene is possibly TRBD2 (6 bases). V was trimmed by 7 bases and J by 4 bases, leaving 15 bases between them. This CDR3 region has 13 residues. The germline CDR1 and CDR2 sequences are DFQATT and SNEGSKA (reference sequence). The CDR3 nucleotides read TGCAGTGGGACCGGGAGAGTTGCAGATACGCAGTATTTT. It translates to CSGTGRVADTQYF.

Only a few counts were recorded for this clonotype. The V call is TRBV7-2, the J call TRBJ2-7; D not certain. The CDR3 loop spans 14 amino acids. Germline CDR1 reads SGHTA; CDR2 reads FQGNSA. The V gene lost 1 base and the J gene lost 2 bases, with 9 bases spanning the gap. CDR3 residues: CASSLDDRAYEQYF. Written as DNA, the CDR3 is TGTGCCAGCAGCTTAGATGACCGAGCCTACGAGCAGTACTTC.

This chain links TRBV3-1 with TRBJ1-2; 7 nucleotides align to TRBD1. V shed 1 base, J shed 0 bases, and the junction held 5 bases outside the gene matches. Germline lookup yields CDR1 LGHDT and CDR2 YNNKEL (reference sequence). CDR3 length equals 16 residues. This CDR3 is CASSQANRGPNYGYTF. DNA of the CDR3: TGTGCCAGCAGCCAAGCCAACAGGGGCCCTAACTATGGCTACACCTTC.

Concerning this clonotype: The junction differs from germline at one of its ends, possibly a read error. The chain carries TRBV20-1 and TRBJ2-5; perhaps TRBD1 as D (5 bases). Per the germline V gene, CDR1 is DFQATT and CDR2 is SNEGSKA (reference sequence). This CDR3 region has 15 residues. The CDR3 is CSASNPRQFEETQYF. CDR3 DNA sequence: TGCAGTGCTAGTAATCCCCGACAGTTCGAAGAGACCCAGTACTTT.